These 26 T cell receptor beta chains came from one sample sequenced in a study of early T cells in non-severe SARS-CoV-2 infection (dated by TCRdb to about 2021). The receptor library was made with 5' RACE. Instrument used: NextSeq 500. The public sequencing data were trimmed at Q25 with fastp and processed into clonotypes with MiXCR by TCRdb, which kept only in-frame beta chains. Rows are unified per CDR3 protein, each entry keeping the most common DNA and genes. This sample holds more than 50,000 distinct CDR3 sequences; less than 15% were observed only once. About a tenth of the sample is taken by the ten largest. The sample here was whole blood, taken at baseline. The receptors here all came from an adult who was a healthcare worker with PCR-confirmed SARS-CoV-2 infection or an uninfected control (not recorded which).

This chain joins TRBV5-5 and TRBJ1-1; D remains unclear. Germline values: CDR1 SGHKS, CDR2 YYEKEE (reference sequence). Trimming removed 1 base from V and 7 bases from J, with 14 bases in between. The CDR3 extends over 14 amino acids. This CDR3 reads CASSLWSPADEAFF. As DNA, the CDR3 is TGTGCCAGCAGCTTGTGGTCCCCGGCGGATGAAGCTTTCTTT.

This clonotype appeared a few times. This chain links TRBV5-4 with TRBJ2-3, with D perhaps TRBD1 (5 bases). The CDR3 spans 15 residues. The V and J ends lost 2 bases and 5 bases respectively, with 15 bases between them. The V gene's germline CDR1 is SGHNT and CDR2 YYREEE (reference sequence). The CDR3 DNA sequence: TGTGCCAGCAGCTTTGGATCGGCAGGGAAAGATACGCAGTATTTT. This encodes CASSFGSAGKDTQYF.

J is TRBJ2-7 and V is TRBV18; D is uncertain. V lost 3 bases and J 4 bases, leaving 7 bases between the germline ends. The CDR3 is 12 amino acids. In germline, CDR1 is KGHSH, CDR2 LQKENI. CDR3 residues: CASSPQEYEQYF. The CDR3 nucleotides are TGTGCCAGCTCACCCCAGGAGTACGAGCAGTACTTC.

This sequence joins TRBV18 and TRBJ2-2; D gene ambiguous. V dropped 4 bases and J dropped 4 bases, with 10 bases sitting between them. Germline values: CDR1 KGHSH, CDR2 LQKENI. The CDR3 extends over 14 amino acids. DNA of the CDR3: TGTGCCAGCTCACTGGGCGGAACCACCGGGGAGCTGTTTTTT. Protein sequence: CASSLGGTTGELFF.

The chain has TRBV3-1 and TRBJ1-3, with a weak D call TRBD1 (5 bases). Trimming stripped 0 bases from V and 8 bases from J, with 17 bases between. CDR3 length: 16 residues. CDR1 and CDR2 (germline): LGHDT, YNNKEL (reference sequence). DNA for the CDR3: TGTGCCAGCAGCCAAGATTGGGGCACACTGGAGGACACCATATATTTT. Translation: CASSQDWGTLEDTIYF. Variable domain in full (rest from reference TRBV3-1 and TRBJ1-3): DTAVSQTPKYLVTQMGNDKSIKCEQNLGHDTMYWYKQDSKKFLKIMFSYNNKELIINETVPNRFSPKSPDKAHLNLHINSLELGDSAVYFCASSQDWGTLEDTIYFGEGSWLTVV.

This sequence joins TRBV20-1 and TRBJ2-7; 7 bases align to TRBD1. The CDR3 runs 12 residues. Germline lookup yields CDR1 DFQATT and CDR2 SNEGSKA (reference sequence). Losses at the gene ends were 4 bases for V and 4 bases for J; bases not matched to a gene: 4. CDR3: CSATGTEYEQYF. CDR3 sequence (DNA): TGCAGTGCTACCGGGACAGAGTACGAGCAGTACTTC.

The chain joins TRBV24-1 to TRBJ2-3; TRBD1 agrees at 8 bases. The V segment lost 5 bases and the J segment 1 base; nucleotides outside the gene matches: 4. In germline, CDR1 is KGHDR, CDR2 SFDVKD. The CDR3 runs to 15 residues. For the CDR3, the DNA is TGTGCCACCAGTGTCCTGGACAGGGGCACAGATACGCAGTATTTT. Translating gives CATSVLDRGTDTQYF.

This chain joins TRBV14 and TRBJ2-7; D is ambiguous. Germline V lookup: CDR1 SGHDN, CDR2 FVKESK. V was pared by 4 bases and J by 2 bases, with 9 bases between. This CDR3 is built from 13 residues. The CDR3, as DNA: TGTGCCAGCAGCCTTGCCGGCGCCTACGAGCAGTACTTC. Its translation: CASSLAGAYEQYF.

Points on this clonotype: A read error is possible here, since a much larger clone lies one base away. This chain links TRBV14 with TRBJ2-6; D is possibly TRBD1 (6 bases). CDR3 length equals 17 residues. The germline gives CDR1 SGHDN, CDR2 FVKESK. In DNA, the CDR3 is TGTGCCAGCAGCCAAGTCGCCGGGACACCTGGGGGCAACGTCCTGACTTTC. As protein: CASSQVAGTPGGNVLTF.

This clonotype came up a few times. The CDR3 nucleotides read TGCAGCGCCGGGACTAGCGGGAGCTACGAGCAGTACTTC. It translates to CSAGTSGSYEQYF. The V call is TRBV29-1, the J call TRBJ2-7; 14 bases fit TRBD2. Germline CDR1 SQVTM, CDR2 ANQGSEA. There are 13 residues in the CDR3. Losses at the gene ends were 7 bases for V and 3 bases for J; bases not matched to a gene: 2.

The chain uses TRBV21-1 and TRBJ2-3; the tabulated D call, TRBD1, remains unverified against the DNA. TRBV21-1 is designated a pseudogene. CDR3 size: 18 residues. The DNA of the CDR3 is TGTGCCAGCAGCCCCCCTGGGACACGGACTCTCACTTGGGATACGCAGTATTTT. It is translated as CASSPPGTRTLTWDTQYF.

This clonotype was detected many times. The J gene is TRBJ1-5, the V gene TRBV15; 9 bases agree with TRBD1. Germline CDR1 is LNHNV and CDR2 is YYDKDF (reference sequence). The CDR3 is 13 amino acids. The V gene end was trimmed by 8 bases and the J gene end by 9 bases; junction bases not matched to a gene: 8. The CDR3 bases are TGTGCCACCTGTCGGGACAGGGTCTTGCCCCAGCATTTT. This codes for CATCRDRVLPQHF.

V and J are TRBV20-1 and TRBJ1-3; unclear D gene. From germline, CDR1 is DFQATT and CDR2 SNEGSKA (reference sequence). Trimming removed 0 bases from V and 5 bases from J, with 8 bases in between. CDR3 length: 13 amino acids. The CDR3 reads CSARDNLRNTIYF. CDR3 nucleotide sequence: TGCAGTGCTAGAGATAACTTAAGAAACACCATATATTTT.

V usage is TRBV7-3 and J usage is TRBJ2-2, with D tentatively TRBD2 (7 bases). This CDR3 contains 14 residues. Germline assignment: CDR1 SGHTA and CDR2 FQGTGA. The ends were cut back, 10 bases at V and 4 bases at J, with 16 bases in the middle. The CDR3 is CATRGGSGTGELFF. CDR3 DNA sequence: TGTGCCACACGCGGGGGCTCGGGCACCGGGGAGCTGTTTTTT. The full variable domain, in which reference TRBV7-3 and TRBJ2-2 provide the parts outside the CDR3, is GAGVSQTPSNKVTEKGKYVELRCDPISGHTALYWYRQSLGQGPEFLIYFQGTGAADDSGLPNDRFFAVRPEGSVSTLKIQRTERGDSAVYLCATRGGSGTGELFFGEGSRLTVL.

This clonotype showed up many times. This sequence joins TRBV19 and TRBJ1-5; D unresolved. With 3 bases removed from V and 5 bases from J, the gap between germline ends came to 11 bases. Germline CDR1 LNHDA, CDR2 SQIVND (reference sequence). The length of the CDR3 is 14 residues. CDR3 protein: CASSIGSADQPQHF. The CDR3 nucleotides read TGTGCCAGTAGTATCGGAAGCGCCGATCAGCCCCAGCATTTT. The full variable domain, its missing parts supplied by reference TRBV19 and TRBJ1-5, is DGGITQSPKYLFRKEGQNVTLSCEQNLNHDAMYWYRQDPGQGLRLIYYSQIVNDFQKGDIAEGYSVSREKKESFPLTVTSAQKNPTAFYLCASSIGSADQPQHFGDGTRLSIL.

This clonotype has more than one count but fewer than ten. The chain uses TRBV20-1 and TRBJ1-5, with TRBD1 as a possible D gene (5 bases). CDR3 length: 12 residues. Per germline, CDR1 DFQATT and CDR2 SNEGSKA (reference sequence). Deletions cut 4 bases from V and 4 bases from J, with 8 bases between. The CDR3 coding sequence is TGCAGTGCTATACGGGGGAATCAGCCCCAGCATTTT. The encoded protein is CSAIRGNQPQHF.

The chain uses TRBV5-1 and TRBJ2-7; D remains ambiguous. The V gene lost 7 bases and the J gene lost 0 bases, with 11 bases spanning the gap. Germline-derived CDR1 and CDR2 are SGHRS and YFSETQ. The CDR3 has 13 amino acids. The CDR3 DNA reads as TGCGCCAGCCGACCAGAGAGCTCCTACGAGCAGTACTTC. Its translation is CASRPESSYEQYF.

The V gene is TRBV28, the J gene TRBJ1-2; the D is unclear. Trimming pared 3 bases from V and 4 bases from J, leaving 6 bases between. The germline V gene encodes CDR1 MDHEN and CDR2 SYDVKM. This CDR3 region has 12 residues. In nucleotides, the CDR3 is TGTGCCAGCAGTTTGTACCGCTATGGCTACACCTTC. Translated, it gives CASSLYRYGYTF.

This clonotype was counted a single time. This chain uses TRBV18 with TRBJ1-1; D is uncertain. This CDR3 region has 16 residues. The ends were cut back, 3 bases at V and 2 bases at J, with 16 bases in the middle. Germline V CDR1 and CDR2: KGHSH, LQKENI. The CDR3 loop reads CASSPRLAGRNTEAFF. The CDR3 nucleotides read TGTGCCAGCTCACCGAGACTCGCGGGCAGAAACACTGAAGCTTTCTTT.

The chain recombines TRBV5-6 with TRBJ2-3, with no clear D. The V end lost 1 base, the J end lost 2 bases, and 11 bases lay between the germline ends. Germline assignment: CDR1 SGHDT and CDR2 YYEEEE. The CDR3 runs to 15 residues. Here the CDR3 reads CASSLPLSHTDTQYF. The CDR3 DNA is TGTGCCAGCAGCTTGCCCCTTTCCCACACAGATACGCAGTATTTT.

This chain connects TRBV20-1 to TRBJ2-7; D call uncertain. Per germline, CDR1 DFQATT and CDR2 SNEGSKA (reference sequence). The CDR3 contains 12 residues. The ends were cut back, 6 bases at V and 2 bases at J, with 11 bases in the middle. The CDR3 coding sequence is TGCAGTGCCAACGGGCGTACCTACGAGCAGTACTTC. Its protein is CSANGRTYEQYF.

The J gene is TRBJ1-3, the V gene TRBV20-1; a weak D match, TRBD1 (5 bases). CDR1 is DFQATT, CDR2 SNEGSKA, per germline (reference sequence). V was shortened by 1 base and J by 5 bases, with 12 bases between the two germline ends. The CDR3 runs to 14 residues. The DNA for the CDR3 is TGCAGTGCTAGAGGGGCAGGGAATCGAAACACCATATATTTT. This codes for CSARGAGNRNTIYF.

The table lists this clonotype with a few counts. V usage is TRBV7-9 and J usage is TRBJ1-4; D is uncertain. V was pared by 4 bases and J by 2 bases, with 14 bases between. CDR3 length: 16 amino acids. Germline V lookup: CDR1 SEHNR, CDR2 FQNEAQ (reference sequence). This CDR3 is CASSSHIARTNEKLFF. CDR3 DNA: TGTGCCAGCAGCTCGCACATAGCGCGGACTAATGAAAAACTGTTTTTT.

This clonotype was seen more than once but under ten times. The chain combines TRBV5-4 with TRBJ2-7; 8 positions agree with TRBD2. CDR1 is SGHNT and CDR2 is YYREEE in the germline V gene (reference sequence). This CDR3 comprises 15 residues. The ends lost 1 base at V and 6 bases at J; junction bases unmatched: 9. In DNA, the CDR3 is TGTGCCAGCAGCTTGAAATTAGCGGGGAGTCCCGAGCAGTACTTC. It yields the protein CASSLKLAGSPEQYF.

This clonotype came up many times. The chain links TRBV21-1 to TRBJ2-1; TRBD2 reflects the table's D call only, with no check against the DNA. TRBV21-1 is flagged as a pseudogene. This CDR3 comprises 19 residues. The CDR3: CASSKDSLGRDTGYNEQFF. CDR3 nucleotide sequence: TGTGCCAGCAGCAAAGATTCTCTCGGGAGGGACACTGGATACAATGAGCAGTTCTTC.

This clonotype was recorded many times. The V call is TRBV7-2, the J call TRBJ2-7; no clear D gene. Germline CDR1 reads SGHTA; CDR2 reads FQGNSA. The V end lost 1 base, the J end lost 5 bases, and 6 bases lay between the germline ends. This CDR3 is built from 12 residues. The CDR3 loop reads CASSLGANEQYF. CDR3 bases: TGTGCCAGCAGCTTAGGGGCCAACGAGCAGTACTTC.